The 28 T cell receptor beta chains given below trace back to one sample, sequenced in a study of metastatic and nonmetastatic thyroid tumors. TCRdb ran MiXCR on the PCR reads. The sample lists over 8,000 clones; roughly 30% were seen once. Patients underwent thyroid surgery, and none had received any treatment before it. Sequencing used adjacent normal tissue. Receptor source: a female donor with papillary thyroid cancer or a benign thyroid nodule (not recorded which). Some clones in this sample may be carry-over from other donors' samples.

This clone has a handful of counts. One junction end does not reproduce the germline sequence, and a read error may be involved. The genes are TRBV6-1 and TRBJ1-1; 7 bases align to TRBD1. Germline CDR1 reads MNHNS; CDR2 reads SASEGT. The CDR3 has 14 residues. CDR3 residues: CVSNPTGFDTEAFF. The CDR3 nucleotides read TGTGTCAGCAATCCGACAGGGTTCGACACTGAAGCTTTCTTT.

V gene TRBV19 combines with J gene TRBJ1-2; tentative D call: TRBD1 (5 bases). The CDR3 is 15 amino acids. Trimming took off 1 base at V and 4 bases at J, with 13 bases between the two ends. The germline V gene encodes CDR1 LNHDA and CDR2 SQIVND (reference sequence). CDR3 DNA: TGTGCCAGTAGTATAGTTCCACGGGGGATCTATGGCTACACCTTC. It translates to CASSIVPRGIYGYTF.

The chain links TRBV4-2 to TRBJ2-2; 9 nucleotides line up with TRBD1. J lost 7 bases, V lost 2 bases, and 11 bases had no gene match. From germline, CDR1 is LGHNA and CDR2 YNFKEQ. CDR3 length: 17 residues. The CDR3, as DNA: TGTGCCAGCAGCCAAACCGGGACAGGGATCTATGGCGGGGAGCTGTTTTTT. It translates to CASSQTGTGIYGGELFF.

The CDR3 sequence: CASSLGTGHNSPLHF. The DNA of the CDR3 is TGCGCCAGCAGCTTGGGGACAGGGCATAATTCACCCCTCCACTTT. V gene TRBV5-1 combines with J gene TRBJ1-6, with 8 bases fitting TRBD1. Per germline, CDR1 SGHRS and CDR2 YFSETQ. The CDR3 length is 15 residues. V was clipped by 0 bases and J by 5 bases; unmatched bases: 1.

This clone was seen more than once but under ten times. V and J are TRBV6-1 and TRBJ1-3; no definite D call. CDR3 length: 13 amino acids. The germline V gene has CDR1 MNHNS and CDR2 SASEGT. Trimming left V 6 bases short and J 4 bases short, with 10 bases between. CDR3 DNA sequence: TGTGCCAGCAGCTTCTCCAAAGGAAACACCATATATTTT. Amino acids: CASSFSKGNTIYF.

Concerning this clone itself: One end of the junction does not line up with germline, which may come from a read error. This sequence joins TRBV4-3 and TRBJ2-3, with D perhaps matching TRBD1 (5 bases). Germline lookup yields CDR1 LGHNA and CDR2 YSLEER. CDR3 length equals 14 residues. Here the CDR3 DNA reads TGCGCCAGCAGACAAGGGGTGTTCTCGGATAAGCAGTATTTT. It encodes CASRQGVFSDKQYF.

This clone was seen a handful of times. As DNA, the CDR3 is TGTGCCTGGGAGGTTGGAGGAAACCAGTACTTC. Translating it yields CAWEVGGNQYF. V gene TRBV30 combines with J gene TRBJ2-5, with a possible D match to TRBD2 (5 bases). The CDR3 is 11 residues long. CDR1 and CDR2 from the germline V gene are GTSNPN and SVGIG (reference sequence). V was shortened by 5 bases and J by 10 bases, with 14 bases between the two germline ends.

This chain joins TRBV20-1 and TRBJ2-1; D ambiguous. Germline V gene lookup returns CDR1 DFQATT and CDR2 SNEGSKA (reference sequence). CDR3 length: 11 amino acids. Trimming removed 5 bases at V and 6 bases at J, with 8 bases between. CDR3 coding DNA: TGCAGTGCTGAGTATAGCAATGAGCAGTTCTTC. Translating gives CSAEYSNEQFF.

DNA of the CDR3: TGTGCCAGCAGTCCCCCCTCTAGCGGGTTTGAGACCCAGTACTTC. Translation: CASSPPSSGFETQYF. This sequence joins TRBV6-1 and TRBJ2-5, with TRBD2 identical over 8 bases. Per germline, CDR1 MNHNS and CDR2 SASEGT. V shed 5 bases and J 5 bases; nucleotides not matched to a gene: 10. The CDR3 runs to 15 residues.

This clone is deemed medium-sized (0.01 to 0.1%). The chain is built from TRBV4-1 and TRBJ2-1, with TRBD2 matching over 7 bases. There are 16 residues in the CDR3. V gave up 0 bases and J gave up 5 bases; unmatched junction bases: 7. In germline, CDR1 is MGHRA, CDR2 YSYEKL. DNA for the CDR3: TGCGCCAGCAGCCAAGATCCCAGCGGGACTAACAATGAGCAGTTCTTC. Translated, it gives CASSQDPSGTNNEQFF.

The chain employs TRBV20-1 and TRBJ2-1, with D uncertain. CDR1 and CDR2 from the germline V gene are DFQATT and SNEGSKA (reference sequence). The CDR3 consists of 10 residues. V lost 5 bases and J lost 8, with 7 bases in between. CDR3 sequence reads: CSAGRDEQFF. CDR3 DNA: TGCAGTGCTGGCCGGGATGAGCAGTTCTTC.

This clone has just a few counts. This chain links TRBV18 with TRBJ1-4, with TRBD1 matching over 10 bases. The CDR3 is 15 amino acids. V lost 6 bases, J lost 5 bases, and 6 bases stayed unmatched. The germline V gene has CDR1 KGHSH and CDR2 LQKENI. CDR3 sequence (DNA): TGTGCCAGCTCTCAGGGACAGGGGCGAAATGAAAAACTGTTTTTT. This gives the protein CASSQGQGRNEKLFF. The whole variable domain, filled in from reference TRBV18 and TRBJ1-4, reads NAGVMQNPRHLVRRRGQEARLRCSPMKGHSHVYWYRQLPEEGLKFMVYLQKENIIDESGMPKERFSAEFPKEGPSILRIQQVVRGDSAAYFCASSQGQGRNEKLFFGSGTQLSVL.

The chain links TRBV19 to TRBJ2-7, with 8 bases aligning to TRBD2. The CDR3 runs to 16 residues. Losses at the gene ends were 1 base for V and 2 bases for J; bases not matched to a gene: 7. CDR1 is LNHDA and CDR2 is SQIVND in the germline V gene (reference sequence). The CDR3 nucleotides read TGTGCCAGTAGTATAGGGGAGCGGGAGATCCCCTACGAGCAGTACTTC. Translation gives CASSIGEREIPYEQYF.

This chain links TRBV12-3 or TRBV12-4 with TRBJ1-4, with D possibly TRBD1 on 6 matching bases. CDR3 length: 15 amino acids. The V end was cut by 2 bases, the J end by 7 bases, with 14 bases between. CDR3 residues: CASSLRGISSEKLFF. In nucleotides, the CDR3 is TGTGCCAGCAGTTTAAGGGGGATCAGCAGTGAAAAACTGTTTTTT.

This clone rates as medium-sized (0.01 to 0.1%). The rearrangement joins TRBV6-2 or TRBV6-3 to TRBJ2-5; TRBD2 agrees at 7 bases. CDR1 is MNHEY, CDR2 SVGEGT, per germline. This CDR3 is built from 17 residues. J lost 4 bases, V lost 6 bases, and 17 bases had no gene match. In nucleotides, the CDR3 is TGTGCCAGCAGCCCAGAATTCGGAGGGACGGGGGGAGAGACCCAGTACTTC. The encoded protein is CASSPEFGGTGGETQYF.

The genes are TRBV11-3 and TRBJ2-7; 9 bases agree with TRBD2. V lost 1 base and J lost 2; bases outside the gene matches: 18. Germline lookup yields CDR1 SGHNT and CDR2 YENEEA. The length of the CDR3 is 20 residues. CDR3 coding DNA: TGTGCCAGCAGCTTAGTGGAGAGCCTAGCGGGATGGCCCCTTCCCTACGAGCAGTACTTC. Its protein product is CASSLVESLAGWPLPYEQYF.

This clone appeared a few times. This chain links TRBV2 with TRBJ2-3; 9 bases match TRBD1. With 9 bases clipped from V and 9 bases from J, the junction kept 10 bases outside the gene matches. The CDR3 is 13 residues long. Germline CDR1 reads SNHLY; CDR2 reads FYNNEI. The CDR3 coding sequence is TGTGCCAGGGAAACAGGGGGCCCTCAGACGCAGTATTTT. Protein product: CARETGGPQTQYF.

The chain employs TRBV6-1 and TRBJ1-1, with D unclear. V lost 7 bases, J lost 11 bases, and 5 bases lay in between. Germline V gives CDR1 MNHNS, CDR2 SASEGT. The CDR3 contains 8 residues. In DNA, the CDR3 is TGTGCCAGCAAGCGGGCTTTCTTT. Translating gives CASKRAFF.

This clone appeared a single time. The chain uses TRBV11-2 and TRBJ2-1, with 7 nucleotides matching TRBD2. CDR1 SGHAT and CDR2 FQNNGV come from the germline V gene. Losses at the gene ends were 4 bases for V and 5 bases for J; bases not matched to a gene: 11. The CDR3 runs to 16 residues. The CDR3 DNA sequence: TGTGCCAGCAGCTCCTCCGGGAGGAGACCAAACAATGAGCAGTTCTTC. Its protein is CASSSSGRRPNNEQFF.

This clone was seen only once. This chain connects TRBV7-2 to TRBJ2-1, with a possible D match to TRBD1 (5 bases). CDR3 length: 14 residues. Per germline, CDR1 SGHTA and CDR2 FQGNSA. Trimming shortened V by 5 bases and J by 8 bases, and 16 bases separated the two germline ends. The CDR3 DNA sequence: TGTGCCAGCAGCCCAGTGGGGCAGGTCGATGAGCAGTTCTTC. Its translation: CASSPVGQVDEQFF.

This rearrangement joins TRBV11-2 to TRBJ1-1, with 9 bases aligning to TRBD1. V trimming: 6 bases; J trimming: 7 bases; junction bases outside the gene matches: 9. Germline V gene sequence: CDR1 SGHAT, CDR2 FQNNGV. The CDR3 sequence is 14 residues long. CDR3 DNA: TGTGCCAGCAGTCTGGGGACAGGGTCTAATGAAGCTTTCTTT. It specifies CASSLGTGSNEAFF. Drawing the rest from reference TRBV11-2 and TRBJ1-1, the complete variable domain is EAGVAQSPRYKIIEKRQSVAFWCNPISGHATLYWYQQILGQGPKLLIQFQNNGVVDDSQLPKDRFSAERLKGVDSTLKIQPAKLEDSAVYLCASSLGTGSNEAFFGQGTRLTVV.

This clone was seen more than once but under ten times. The chain couples TRBV20-1 to TRBJ2-7; D might be TRBD1 or TRBD2, each matching 5 bases. V lost 3 bases, J lost 2 bases, and 11 bases lay in between. Germline values: CDR1 DFQATT, CDR2 SNEGSKA (reference sequence). The CDR3 totals 13 residues. CDR3 protein: CSARWDPAYEQYF. In nucleotides, the CDR3 is TGCAGTGCTAGGTGGGACCCAGCCTACGAGCAGTACTTC.

This clone occurred once. The chain employs TRBV13 and TRBJ2-7, with TRBD2 as a possible D gene (7 bases). Trimming took off 0 bases at V and 0 bases at J, with 12 bases between the two ends. Germline values: CDR1 PRHDT, CDR2 FYEKMQ (reference sequence). CDR3 size: 16 residues. The CDR3 nucleotides are TGTGCCAGCAGCTTAGGCCGGGGGGCCAGCTCCTACGAGCAGTACTTC. This codes for CASSLGRGASSYEQYF.

J is TRBJ1-3 and V is TRBV27, with 7 bases lining up with TRBD1. V gave up 5 bases and J gave up 8 bases; unmatched junction bases: 6. The germline gives CDR1 MNHEY, CDR2 SMNVEV (reference sequence). The CDR3 is made up of 13 amino acids. The CDR3 nucleotides are TGTGCCAGCAGTCCCCGGACAGGAGACACCATATATTTT. This sequence encodes CASSPRTGDTIYF.

V usage is TRBV19 and J usage is TRBJ2-6, with D maybe TRBD1 (5 bases). Trimming removed 6 bases at V and 4 bases at J, with 13 bases between. The CDR3 sequence is 15 residues long. Germline lookup yields CDR1 LNHDA and CDR2 SQIVND (reference sequence). CDR3 DNA sequence: TGTGCCAGTAGCTCCAGGGTGGCAGGGGCCAACGTCCTGACTTTC. Protein product: CASSSRVAGANVLTF.

This clone was counted ten times or more. The J gene is TRBJ2-6, the V gene TRBV6-6; the match to TRBD1 covers 9 bases. V trimming: 7 bases; J trimming: 0 bases; junction bases outside the gene matches: 10. The CDR3 has 18 amino acids. In germline, CDR1 is MNHNY, CDR2 SVGAGI (reference sequence). This chain's CDR3 is CASTGQGMFDSGANVLTF. The CDR3 DNA reads as TGTGCCAGCACCGGACAGGGGATGTTTGACTCTGGGGCCAACGTCCTGACTTTC.

The chain combines TRBV5-1 with TRBJ2-3, with 7 nucleotides matching TRBD1. The CDR3 length is 15 residues. The V and J ends lost 0 bases and 0 bases, in that order; junction bases with no gene match: 1. CDR1 and CDR2 (germline): SGHRS, YFSETQ. This CDR3 reads CASSLDRGSTDTQYF. Here the CDR3 DNA reads TGCGCCAGCAGCTTGGACAGGGGAAGCACAGATACGCAGTATTTT.

This clone came up once. The chain has TRBV20-1 and TRBJ1-5, with a tentative D call TRBD1 (6 bases). Germline assignment: CDR1 DFQATT and CDR2 SNEGSKA (reference sequence). The CDR3 is 15 residues long. V lost 3 bases, J lost 3 bases, and 15 bases lay in between. The CDR3 DNA sequence: TGCAGTGCTAGTGAAGACAGGTGGTACAATCAGCCCCAGCATTTT. This gives the protein CSASEDRWYNQPQHF.